This record covers a single T cell receptor (beta chain). This clonotype was counted a few times. What this receptor recognizes is not known. Base qualities are missing; no much larger clone stands one base away. The data derive from a study of identical twins (dated by TCRdb to the mid-2010s). Study-wide context: To test whether fetal clonotypes persist, the study used deep sequencing on TCR alpha and beta repertoires from monozygotic twins, unrelated adults of various ages, and cord blood. To rule out contamination, the twin experiments were replicated at different times with different library preparation protocols.

All donors were healthy Caucasians. Miltenyi CD45RO+ enrichment and human naive T-cell isolation kits were used to isolate memory (CD45RO+) and naive T cells from PBMC. The library was made by 5' RACE. Sequencing took place on an Illumina HiSeq 2000. Template switching added a universal primer binding site, and the final cDNA carried a unique molecular identifier that allowed TCR cDNA molecules to be counted accurately. Specific primers in the conserved constant-segment region were used to synthesize first-strand cDNA for TCR alpha and beta chains. To control for contamination, every cDNA library carried two barcodes: a SMART-Mk sample barcode plus Illumina barcodes. TruSeq adapter sequences, together with Illumina sample barcodes, were added in two successive PCR steps. TCR alpha and beta cDNA libraries were sequenced on the Illumina HiSeq platform with custom primers. In the authors' own workflow: MiGEC was used to process raw reads and extract unique molecular identifiers, and MiXCR was used to find CDR3 positions. For each individual, recombination models were inferred using an EM algorithm with the repgenHMM and IGoR tools. Shared clonotype analysis was performed with the tcR package in R, normalizing sharing by the product of cloneset sizes. Out-of-frame nonproductive sequences were analyzed to study raw recombination free of thymic and clonal selection effects. The public reads were reprocessed in TCRdb via fastp at Q25 and MiXCR, keeping in-frame beta chains. Identical CDR3 proteins give one entry, which carries the most common genes and DNA. In this record, the V and J calls reflect TCRdb's handling and not the investigators' own analysis. The sample has 200,000 to 300,000 distinct CDR3 sequences on record, 10% to 13% of them singletons. The ten largest clones capture 8% to 10% of the sample.

According to the germline V gene, CDR1 reads ENHRY and CDR2 reads SYGVKD. V has 9 bases trimmed and J has 4 bases trimmed; junction bases matching no gene number 11. CDR3 length: 14 amino acids, cysteine to phenylalanine. Only CDR3 DNA is held: 42 bases, read in frame from base 1. What the authors observed across the whole study: Abundant cord blood beta clonotypes carried fewer insertions; young adult naive repertoires showed a weaker similar trend, while memory repertoires showed none. Zero-insertion analyses could be partly confounded by invariant T cells such as MAIT and iNKT, though diverse VJ usage argued against such confounding for most clonotypes. A weaker excess of twin sharing was found in beta out-of-frame sequences because the signal-to-noise ratio was lowered by fewer shared sequences. Compared with coincidental sharing between unrelated individuals, out-of-frame TCR alpha sequences shared between twins showed an excess of sequences with low generation probability. Because the same donors could not be followed over many years, the conclusions depended on cross-sectional statistical analysis. Out-of-frame TCR alpha sharing in monozygotic twins was systematically underestimated by recombination models, whereas sharing between unrelated individuals was in agreement with the recombination models.

What was sequenced was memory T cells sorted from blood. Interpreted using the paper, the cell subset or site label stands for: CD45RO+ enriched T cells. The origin of this receptor is a man aged 45-60 years in good health. The rearranged segments are TRBV10-3 and TRBJ2-5; TRBD2 aligns with 7 central bases. For the CDR3, the sequence is CAIRDGGTGETQYF. Here is the DNA: TGTGCCATTAGAGACGGGGGGACCGGAGAGACCCAGTACTTC.